The text below deals with one T cell receptor beta chain. This sample was included in a study of blood T cell repertoires in COVID-19. Measured with immunoSEQ multiplex PCR; TCRdb has only the in-frame clones, and not every one. The profile shows about 160,000 clones, about 88% of them singletons. V was clipped by 5 bases and J by 1 base, with 11 bases between them. The CDR3 spans 14 residues. Germline V gene lookup returns CDR1 LGHDT and CDR2 YNNKEL (reference sequence). This receptor was identified in a man aged 35-49 years with acute or convalescent COVID-19. Sequencing input: peripheral blood. The rearrangement links TRBV3-1 (or the pseudogene TRBV3-2) to TRBJ2-5; maybe TRBD1 (5 bases). CDR3 in DNA: TGTGCCAGCAGCACCCGACAGCCCCAAGAGACCCAGTACTTC. Its protein product is CASSTRQPQETQYF.